Listed below are T cell receptor beta chains from one sample, sequenced in a study. TCRdb reprocessed the RT-PCR reads with MiXCR, giving one entry per CDR3 protein. The table lists around 700,000 distinct CDR3 sequences, 14% of them singletons. Specimen: memory CD4+ T cells from blood. Source of these receptors: a female donor in good health, serving as a healthy control. The CDR3 runs from the conserved cysteine through the conserved F or W. Fields, in order: clone size, J gene, V gene, CDR3 length, D gene, CDR3 protein, CDR3 DNA. The D gene is left open where the match is weak. Clone size appears in some rows only: once, few, many, or a class for an expanded clone.

>NA|TRBJ2-1|TRBV20-1|16|TRBD2
CSARDKTGGRYNEQFF
TGCAGTGCTAGAGATAAGACGGGAGGGCGGTACAATGAGCAGTTCTTC
>few|TRBJ2-3|TRBV18|15|NA
CASSPSDRRSDTQYF
TGTGCCAGCTCACCTTCGGACCGCCGATCGGATACGCAGTATTTT
>once|TRBJ2-7|TRBV4-1|14|TRBD1
CASSPTQGGYEQYF
TGCGCCAGCAGCCCTACACAGGGGGGCTACGAGCAGTACTTC
>few|TRBJ1-3|TRBV12-3/TRBV12-4|15|NA
CASSLGVRESNTIYF
TGTGCCAGCAGTTTGGGGGTCAGGGAATCCAACACCATATATTTT
>many|TRBJ2-5|TRBV7-9|15|TRBD1
CASSLAATGVETQYF
TGTGCCAGCAGCTTAGCGGCGACAGGGGTCGAGACCCAGTACTTC
>NA|TRBJ2-5|TRBV6-5|17|TRBD2
CASSYSASGGAWETQYF
TGTGCCAGCAGTTACTCTGCTAGCGGGGGGGCATGGGAGACCCAGTACTTC
>NA|TRBJ2-1|TRBV7-2|14|NA
CASSSWDLYNEQFF
TGTGCCAGCAGCTCGTGGGACTTATACAATGAGCAGTTCTTC
>many|TRBJ2-1|TRBV5-1|14|NA
CASSLFQGVNEQFF
TGCGCCAGCAGCTTATTTCAGGGTGTGAATGAGCAGTTCTTC
>few|TRBJ2-1|TRBV6-5|14|NA
CASRGSGTYNEQFF
TGTGCCAGCAGGGGTAGTGGGACCTACAATGAGCAGTTCTTC
>few|TRBJ2-7|TRBV27|15|NA
CASSSRGPAGNEQYF
TGTGCCAGCAGTTCCCGGGGCCCTGCGGGGAACGAGCAGTACTTC
>NA|TRBJ1-1|TRBV27|13|NA
CASSLGRFGEAFF
TGTGCCAGCAGTTTAGGGAGGTTTGGTGAAGCTTTCTTT
>few|TRBJ1-2|TRBV4-2|15|NA
CASSPGEGLNYGYTF
TGTGCCAGCAGCCCCGGTGAGGGGCTAAACTATGGCTACACCTTC
>few|TRBJ2-1|TRBV20-1|16|TRBD2
CSAEFAAAGVYNEQFF
TGCAGTGCTGAGTTCGCGGCAGCGGGGGTCTACAATGAGCAGTTCTTC
>few|TRBJ2-1|TRBV24-1|13|NA
CATSDPTLDEQFF
TGTGCCACCAGTGACCCAACCCTCGATGAGCAGTTCTTC
>few|TRBJ2-5|TRBV15|15|NA
CATSRAPGPQETQYF
TGTGCCACCAGCAGAGCACCGGGGCCGCAAGAGACCCAGTACTTC
>many|TRBJ1-2|TRBV28|13|NA
CASSYGQRNRYTF
TGTGCCAGCAGTTATGGACAGCGGAATCGCTACACCTTC
>many|TRBJ1-5|TRBV5-5|16|NA
CASSLEYRTLLGAQHF
TGTGCCAGCAGCTTAGAGTACAGGACCCTCCTAGGAGCCCAGCATTTT
>NA|TRBJ1-1|TRBV7-9|16|NA
CASSVGEGGVNTEAFF
TGTGCCAGCAGCGTAGGGGAAGGGGGAGTGAACACTGAAGCTTTCTTT
>few|TRBJ2-1|TRBV5-6|18|NA
CASSRDGGLQGRRNEQFF
TGTGCCAGCAGCAGGGATGGGGGCCTGCAGGGTCGCAGGAATGAGCAGTTCTTC
>few|TRBJ2-1|TRBV7-2|18|TRBD2
CASSLRLAGVWSYNEQFF
TGTGCCAGCAGCTTAAGGCTAGCGGGAGTTTGGTCCTACAATGAGCAGTTCTTC
>few|TRBJ2-2|TRBV5-1|14|TRBD1
CASNGQGISGELFF
TGCGCCAGCAACGGACAGGGTATATCCGGGGAGCTGTTTTTT
>few|TRBJ2-7|TRBV30|11|NA
CAWSAYVEQYF
TGTGCCTGGAGTGCCTATGTGGAGCAGTACTTC
>NA|TRBJ1-6|TRBV5-4|13|NA
CASSLMEGSPLHF
TGTGCCAGCAGCTTGATGGAAGGTTCACCCCTCCACTTT
>many|TRBJ1-5|TRBV5-5|14|NA
CASSLEISNQPQHF
TGTGCCAGCAGTTTAGAGATTAGCAATCAGCCCCAGCATTTT
>NA|TRBJ1-4|TRBV5-1|20|TRBD1
CASSVKPGTDLLTTNEKLFF
TGCGCCAGCAGCGTTAAACCCGGGACAGATCTACTCACAACTAATGAAAAACTGTTTTTT
>many|TRBJ1-5|TRBV3-1|15|TRBD1
CASSQGQGGNQPQHF
TGTGCCAGCAGCCAAGGACAGGGGGGCAATCAGCCCCAGCATTTT
>NA|TRBJ1-1|TRBV20-1|13|NA
CSARETRFTEAFF
TGCAGTGCTAGGGAGACAAGATTCACTGAAGCTTTCTTT
>few|TRBJ2-6|TRBV7-2|14|NA
CASSLALGPNVLTF
TGTGCCAGCAGCTTAGCGCTTGGTCCCAACGTCCTGACTTTC
>few|TRBJ1-2|TRBV20-1|14|NA
CSAPTGQNRQGYTF
TGCAGTGCTCCTACCGGACAAAATCGGCAAGGCTACACCTTC
>few|TRBJ1-2|TRBV5-5|16|NA
CASSLESVWAVNGYTF
TGTGCCAGCAGCTTGGAGAGTGTTTGGGCAGTTAATGGCTACACCTTC
>few|TRBJ2-1|TRBV2|14|TRBD1
CASDGQGISNEQFF
TGTGCCAGCGACGGACAGGGAATCTCGAATGAGCAGTTCTTC
>few|TRBJ2-2|TRBV6-2/TRBV6-3|14|NA
CASSYLEDTGELFF
TGTGCCAGCAGTTACTTGGAAGACACCGGGGAGCTGTTTTTT
>NA|TRBJ1-1|TRBV20-1|14|NA
CSAFRNTGTTEAFF
TGCAGTGCTTTTCGAAATACAGGGACCACTGAAGCTTTCTTT
>NA|TRBJ2-7|TRBV19|12|NA
CASSKGGVEQYF
TGTGCCAGTAGTAAAGGTGGGGTGGAGCAGTACTTC
>few|TRBJ2-5|TRBV28|15|TRBD1
CASSLESGTGRKGYF
TGTGCCAGCAGTTTAGAGTCCGGGACAGGGCGAAAAGGGTACTTC
>NA|TRBJ2-3|TRBV3-1|11|NA
CASSQELTQYF
TGTGCCAGCAGCCAAGAGCTAACGCAGTATTTT